Each of the 10 T cell receptor beta chains below was sequenced from the same sample in a study of blood T cell repertoires in COVID-19. Sequencing used immunoSEQ multiplex PCR; TCRdb keeps in-frame clones, though not all of them. The sample yields around 270,000 clones, about 80% seen once. The sequenced sample consisted of peripheral blood. All receptors derive from a person aged 65 to 85 with COVID-19, enrolled during active disease.

For this clone: One end of the junction fails to match germline, which may point to a read error. The CDR3 nucleotides read TGTGCCAGCAGCTCCCAAGCGACCCAGTACTTC. It specifies CASSSQATQYF. The chain recombines TRBV7-9 with TRBJ2-5; D unresolved. Germline CDR1 and CDR2: SEHNR and FQNEAQ (reference sequence). CDR3 length: 11 amino acids.

V is TRBV28 and J is TRBJ1-4; D may be TRBD1 (5 bases). Trimming took off 5 bases at V and 8 bases at J, with 12 bases between the two ends. The CDR3 extends over 13 amino acids. Germline CDR1 is MDHEN and CDR2 is SYDVKM. The CDR3 bases are TGTGCCAGCAGTCGGGGGGAGCAGGAAAAACTGTTTTTT. It codes for CASSRGEQEKLFF.

The DNA for the CDR3 is TGTGCCAGATGCTTAGCGGGACCTAACACCGGGGAGCTGTTTTTT. Protein: CARCLAGPNTGELFF. The chain combines TRBV6-8 with TRBJ2-2, with 8 positions matching TRBD2. This CDR3 has 15 residues. V lost 9 bases to trimming and J lost 2 bases; unmatched junction nucleotides: 8. The germline V gene has CDR1 MNHGY and CDR2 SAAAGT.

The CDR3 loop reads CASSQPGSSYNEQFF. CDR3 sequence (DNA): TGTGCCAGCAGCCAACCGGGGAGCTCCTACAATGAGCAGTTCTTC. The V call is TRBV14, the J call TRBJ2-1, with D possibly TRBD2 on 5 matching bases. There are 15 residues in the CDR3. V was shortened by 2 bases and J by 0 bases, with 8 bases between the two germline ends. Germline V gene sequence: CDR1 SGHDN, CDR2 FVKESK.

This CDR3 reads CASSHRVRTGELFF. The CDR3, as DNA: TGTGCCAGCAGCCACAGGGTTCGGACCGGGGAGCTGTTTTTT. The rearrangement joins TRBV28 to TRBJ2-2; the D gene is possibly TRBD1 (6 bases). The CDR3 totals 14 residues. Germline lookup yields CDR1 MDHEN and CDR2 SYDVKM. The V end lost 6 bases, the J end lost 5 bases, and 13 bases lay between the germline ends.

The chain is built from TRBV5-8 and TRBJ1-4, with D tentatively TRBD1 (5 bases). Looked up from germline, CDR1 is SGHTS and CDR2 is YDEGEE. V was clipped by 2 bases and J by 3 bases, with 11 bases between them. The CDR3 is 15 amino acids. The CDR3 sequence is CASSLGVSANEKLFF. The CDR3 coding sequence is TGTGCCAGCAGCTTAGGGGTATCAGCTAATGAAAAACTGTTTTTT.

The rearrangement joins TRBV2 to TRBJ1-5; 8 nucleotides line up with TRBD1. This CDR3 has 14 amino acids. V trimming: 6 bases; J trimming: 6 bases; junction bases outside the gene matches: 7. Germline assignment: CDR1 SNHLY and CDR2 FYNNEI. CDR3 amino acids: CASSPQGAGQPQHF. DNA of the CDR3: TGTGCCAGCAGCCCCCAGGGGGCAGGTCAGCCCCAGCATTTT. Supplemented by reference TRBV2 and TRBJ1-5, the full variable domain reads EPEVTQTPSHQVTQMGQEVILRCVPISNHLYFYWYRQILGQKVEFLVSFYNNEISEKSEIFDDQFSVERPDGSNFTLKIRSTKLEDSAMYFCASSPQGAGQPQHFGDGTRLSIL.

This sequence joins TRBV5-1 and TRBJ1-6, with 7 bases aligning to TRBD1. The CDR3 is 17 amino acids. Germline V gene sequence: CDR1 SGHRS, CDR2 YFSETQ. V dropped 0 bases and J dropped 7; count of bases not matched to a gene: 10. The CDR3 loop is CASSLARTGLGNSPLHF. In nucleotides, the CDR3 is TGCGCCAGCAGCTTGGCTAGGACAGGACTCGGGAATTCACCCCTCCACTTT.

The V gene is TRBV5-1, the J gene TRBJ1-4; the match to TRBD1 covers 8 bases. CDR1 is SGHRS, CDR2 YFSETQ, per germline. The CDR3 runs 19 residues. The V gene end was trimmed by 3 bases and the J gene end by 0 bases; junction bases not matched to a gene: 13. CDR3 DNA sequence: TGCGCCAGCAGCTCTGACAGGGGTTCATCTTTCGCAACTAATGAAAAACTGTTTTTT. Translating it yields CASSSDRGSSFATNEKLFF.

CDR3 protein: CASSGSSYEQYF. CDR3 nucleotides: TGTGCCAGCAGCGGTAGCTCCTACGAGCAGTACTTC. The chain employs TRBV7-2 and TRBJ2-7, with no clear D. The CDR3 loop spans 12 amino acids. The germline gives CDR1 SGHTA, CDR2 FQGNSA. Trimming stripped 5 bases from V and 0 bases from J, with 5 bases between.